This T cell receptor beta chain was identified during a study of blood T cell repertoires in COVID-19. Study information: The United States, Italy and Spain provided the acute and convalescent COVID-19 samples.

To note about this clone: Other DNA sequences from this sample encode an identical CDR3 as well.

TCRdb keeps only in-frame clones here, not all; method: immunoSEQ multiplex PCR. Of approximately 220,000 clones listed, around nine tenths are singletons. This CDR3 spans 14 amino acids. CDR1 and CDR2 from the germline V gene are SQVTM and ANQGSEA. The V and J ends lost 4 bases and 3 bases, in that order; junction bases with no gene match: 4. The TCR was taken from a man aged 40-49 years with acute or convalescent COVID-19. Sequencing input: peripheral blood. This chain uses TRBV29-1 with TRBJ2-5; TRBD2 aligns across 11 bases. The CDR3 is CSVGGTSGKETQYF. The CDR3 region has the DNA TGCAGCGTTGGTGGGACTAGCGGCAAAGAGACCCAGTACTTC.